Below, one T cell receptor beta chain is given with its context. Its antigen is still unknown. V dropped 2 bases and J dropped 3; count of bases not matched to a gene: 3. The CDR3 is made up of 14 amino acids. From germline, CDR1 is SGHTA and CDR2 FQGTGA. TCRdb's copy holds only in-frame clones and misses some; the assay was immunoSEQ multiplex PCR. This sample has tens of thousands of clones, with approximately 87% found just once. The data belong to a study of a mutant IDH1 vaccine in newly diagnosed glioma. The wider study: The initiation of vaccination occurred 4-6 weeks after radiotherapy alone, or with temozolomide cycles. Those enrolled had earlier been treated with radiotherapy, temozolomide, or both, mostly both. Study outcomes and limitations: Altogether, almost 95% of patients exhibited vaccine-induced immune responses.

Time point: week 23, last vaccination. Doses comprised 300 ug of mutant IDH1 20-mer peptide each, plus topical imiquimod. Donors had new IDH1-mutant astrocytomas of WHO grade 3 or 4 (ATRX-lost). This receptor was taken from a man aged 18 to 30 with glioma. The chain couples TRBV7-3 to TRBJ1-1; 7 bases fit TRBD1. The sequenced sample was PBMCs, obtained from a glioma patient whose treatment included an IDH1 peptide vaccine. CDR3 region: CASSLGTAHTEAFF. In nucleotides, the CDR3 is TGTGCCAGCAGCTTAGGGACAGCCCACACTGAAGCTTTCTTT.